Listed below are T cell receptor beta chains from one sample, sequenced in a study of tumor-infiltrating lymphocytes in primary liver carcinoma. MiXCR was run by TCRdb on the multiplex PCR reads, yielding one entry per CDR3 protein. The sample records 100,000 or so distinct CDR3 sequences, 82% being singletons. The sequencing sample was made of liver tumor tissue from sampling region 3. The receptors were gathered from a man aged 40-49 years with primary liver carcinoma and hepatitis B virus infection. Each CDR3 is given without its conserved first and last residue.

v_call	j_call	cdr3_aa
TRBV24-1	TRBJ2-1	ATSDVTSGPLNEQF
TRBV11-3	TRBJ1-1	VSSLVRGSQVF
TRBV10-3	TRBJ1-2	AISESLWDYGYT
TRBV30	TRBJ2-6	AWTGLAGVSGANILT
TRBV6-1	TRBJ2-3	ASSESGRSSGTQY
TRBV29-1	TRBJ1-1	SVATGMTEAF
TRBV6-5	TRBJ2-7	ASNFPPGHGSYEQY
TRBV29-1	TRBJ1-1	SLGKTQNTEVF
TRBV28	TRBJ2-6	SSSPHGQGGFGANVLT
TRBV6-1	TRBJ1-5	ASSYFDPTGGLNQPQQ
TRBV6-2/TRBV6-3	TRBJ2-2	ASSYTIGTTTGELF
TRBV11-2	TRBJ2-1	ASSFDWEQI
TRBV4-2	TRBJ2-1	ASSQDCITGGEHF
TRBV5-5	TRBJ1-5	ASSLAVDNNQPQH
TRBV29-1	TRBJ2-3	SVEGGVGITDTQY
TRBV20-1	TRBJ2-1	SARPLHRLAGTYNEQF
TRBV6-1	TRBJ2-7	ANCEARGRLAVYEQY
TRBV7-9	TRBJ1-3	ASSPPSGVSGNTIY
TRBV4-1	TRBJ1-2	ASSQGGAGTYGYT
TRBV6-1	TRBJ2-4	ASSATGGFDKNIQY
TRBV5-1	TRBJ2-5	ASNMGRDRGHRETQY
TRBV30	TRBJ2-7	AWRGGFSAYEQY
TRBV6-5	TRBJ2-7	ASSSGCEQY
TRBV28	TRBJ2-7	ASGPSSGRRDEQY
TRBV12-3/TRBV12-4	TRBJ2-5	ANSLSGVETQY
TRBV6-6	TRBJ2-4	ASSFSKNIQY
TRBV18	TRBJ2-2	ASREAYTGELF
TRBV29-1	TRBJ1-1	RGGDSLNTEAL
TRBV29-1	TRBJ2-5	SALLAEETQH
TRBV28	TRBJ2-7	ASVGQGYEQY
TRBV6-5	TRBJ1-2	AILDLAAMHA
TRBV2	TRBJ2-3	ASSEPGGATDTQY
TRBV29-1	TRBJ2-1	SVEPYTSGMYSEQF
TRBV9	TRBJ2-1	ASSAEVAGGSYNEQF
TRBV29-1	TRBJ1-1	NIGQGLGSTEAF
TRBV6-5	TRBJ1-1	ASSLNAGPRVGTEVF
TRBV11-2	TRBJ2-7	ASSLREGRTNGLSSYEQY
TRBV12-5	TRBJ2-1	ASGPRYSNEQL
TRBV11-2	TRBJ2-1	TSSFDKEQF
TRBV6-5	TRBJ2-2	VSSYSRPGHALATGELF
TRBV28	TRBJ1-2	ANSLMVNYGYT
TRBV29-1	TRBJ1-2	SVAHRLQGAFGYT